A selection of T cell receptor beta chains follows, all from one sample in a study of blood T cells in healthy people across ages. Each CDR3 protein gets one entry after TCRdb re-called the 5' RACE reads with MiXCR. The sample shows about 640,000 distinct CDR3 sequences, under 70% of them seen only once. Sequencing was performed on blood. The receptors originated from a man in his fifties or sixties in good health. Both conserved end residues are part of each CDR3. D genes are given only for firm matches.

V gene	J gene	D gene	CDR3 protein	CDR3 DNA
TRBV9	TRBJ2-5	TRBD2	CASSGLAGVQETQYF	TGTGCCAGCAGCGGACTAGCGGGTGTTCAAGAGACCCAGTACTTC
TRBV10-1	TRBJ1-1	.	CASRATEGEAFF	TGCGCCAGCAGAGCTACAGAGGGTGAAGCTTTCTTT
TRBV5-1	TRBJ2-1	.	CASTADNEQFF	TGCGCCAGCACGGCAGACAATGAGCAGTTCTTC
TRBV5-1	TRBJ2-4	.	CASSSPEGRLGGIQYF	TGCGCCAGCAGCTCCCCGGAGGGCAGGCTCGGGGGCATTCAGTACTTC
TRBV7-2	TRBJ2-5	.	CASSRGEPQETQYF	TGTGCCAGCAGTAGGGGGGAACCACAAGAGACCCAGTACTTC
TRBV18	TRBJ1-5	TRBD1	CASSPTTGGDNQPQHF	TGTGCCAGCTCACCTACAACAGGGGGAGACAATCAGCCCCAGCATTTT
TRBV29-1	TRBJ2-5	.	CSGGRNQETQYF	TGCAGCGGGGGACGTAACCAAGAGACCCAGTACTTC
TRBV5-1	TRBJ2-3	TRBD1	CANSLEDRDTDTQYF	TGCGCCAACAGCTTGGAGGACAGGGACACAGATACGCAGTATTTT
TRBV4-1	TRBJ2-6	.	CASSQGFRSSGANVLTF	TGCGCCAGCAGCCAAGGCTTCAGGAGCTCTGGGGCCAACGTCCTGACTTTC
TRBV7-9	TRBJ2-1	.	CASSLAVGTPYNEQFF	TGTGCCAGCAGCTTAGCTGTGGGGACCCCCTACAATGAGCAGTTCTTC
TRBV7-8	TRBJ2-1	TRBD1	CASSPDRANEQFF	TGTGCCAGCAGTCCCGACAGGGCCAATGAGCAGTTCTTC
TRBV23-1	TRBJ1-6	.	CASSQDPLPALLGLHF	TGCGCCAGCAGTCAAGACCCCCTTCCAGCCCTTTTAGGCCTCCACTTT
TRBV28	TRBJ2-3	TRBD2	CASSLSGGGGTDTQYF	TGTGCCAGCAGTTTATCCGGGGGGGGCGGCACAGATACGCAGTATTTT
TRBV20-1	TRBJ2-1	TRBD2	CSATVGTSGANEQFF	TGCAGTGCTACAGTCGGGACTAGCGGGGCCAATGAGCAGTTCTTC